The 10 T cell receptor beta chains below were found in one sample sequenced in a study of identifying expanded T cells in peripheral blood. Data came from immunoSEQ multiplex PCR; TCRdb stores just in-frame clones and leaves some out. The sample has around 94,000 clones, 88% seen once. Specimen: blood. These receptors came from a person between 18 and 70 years old in good health.

This clone was found a few times. The rearrangement uses TRBV6-1 and TRBJ2-6; D might be TRBD1 (5 bases). Germline CDR1 is MNHNS and CDR2 is SASEGT. This CDR3 is 19 amino acids long. V was clipped by 1 base and J by 2 bases, with 18 bases between them. The CDR3 DNA is TGTGCCAGCAGTGAAGTTCTTGTGACAGTGGCCCCTGGGGCCAACGTCCTGACTTTC. It is translated as CASSEVLVTVAPGANVLTF.

This rearrangement joins TRBV7-2 to TRBJ1-3; D might be TRBD1 (5 bases). Germline V CDR1 and CDR2: SGHTA, FQGNSA. Trimming cost V 5 bases and J 1 base, with 18 bases left between them. The CDR3 runs to 17 residues. The CDR3 region has the DNA TGTGCCAGCAGCCCCAGGGTGACTCAAGGATCTGGAAACACCATATATTTT. Encoded protein: CASSPRVTQGSGNTIYF.

The chain couples TRBV9 to TRBJ2-1; possible D gene TRBD1, 6 bases. Trimming pared 2 bases from V and 7 bases from J, leaving 13 bases between. Germline V gene sequence: CDR1 SGDLS, CDR2 YYNGEE. The CDR3 runs 14 residues. In nucleotides, the CDR3 is TGTGCCAGCAGCGTCAAAGGACAGTATAATGAGCAGTTCTTC. Translating it yields CASSVKGQYNEQFF.

This rearrangement joins TRBV18 to TRBJ1-1, with a possible D match to TRBD1 (5 bases). The CDR3 is made up of 13 amino acids. Germline CDR1 is KGHSH and CDR2 is LQKENI. With 6 bases removed from V and 3 bases from J, the gap between germline ends came to 11 bases. The chain's CDR3 is CASSRGRDTEAFF. CDR3 in DNA: TGTGCCAGCTCCCGGGGCAGGGACACTGAAGCTTTCTTT.

This clone was detected only once. The chain employs TRBV9 and TRBJ1-1; D possibly corresponds to TRBD1 (5 bases). The CDR3 is 13 residues long. The V end lost 4 bases, the J end lost 5 bases, and 12 bases lay between the germline ends. Per germline, CDR1 SGDLS and CDR2 YYNGEE. The CDR3 sequence: CASSPQSGTEAFF. The CDR3 bases are TGTGCCAGCAGCCCCCAGTCAGGGACTGAAGCTTTCTTT. The whole variable domain, remainder taken from reference TRBV9 and TRBJ1-1, is DSGVTQTPKHLITATGQRVTLRCSPRSGDLSVYWYQQSLDQGLQFLIQYYNGEERAKGNILERFSAQQFPDLHSELNLSSLELGDSALYFCASSPQSGTEAFFGQGTRLTVV.

The rearrangement joins TRBV7-2 to TRBJ1-6; D is undetermined. The CDR3 has 13 residues. V dropped 2 bases and J dropped 10 bases, with 9 bases sitting between them. Looked up from germline, CDR1 is SGHTA and CDR2 is FQGNSA. CDR3 nucleotides: TGTGCCAGCAGCTTATCGGCGGGATCACCCCTCCACTTT. Amino acids: CASSLSAGSPLHF.

This rearrangement joins TRBV28 to TRBJ2-1; 7 nucleotides agree with TRBD1. CDR1 and CDR2 (germline): MDHEN, SYDVKM. The CDR3 extends over 15 amino acids. Trimming cost V 1 base and J 5 bases; bases outside gene matches: 5. CDR3 sequence reads: CASSLLGTANNEQFF. The CDR3, as DNA: TGTGCCAGCAGTTTATTGGGGACAGCCAACAATGAGCAGTTCTTC.

This clone came up a few times. The gene calls are TRBV28 and TRBJ2-1; 10 bases are a match to TRBD2. The CDR3 contains 15 residues. J was trimmed by 8 bases and V by 5 bases; bases with no gene match: 9. Germline CDR1 is MDHEN and CDR2 is SYDVKM. The CDR3 region has the DNA TGTGCCAGCAGTCCCGCCTCTAGCGGGAGTTATGAGCAGTTCTTC. Its translation: CASSPASSGSYEQFF.

The chain is built from TRBV28 and TRBJ2-7; tentative D call: TRBD1 (7 bases). There are 14 residues in the CDR3. Looked up from germline, CDR1 is MDHEN and CDR2 is SYDVKM. Trimming left V 5 bases short and J 4 bases short, with 15 bases between. The CDR3 is CASSGAAGGYEQYF. CDR3 DNA sequence: TGTGCCAGCAGTGGGGCGGCAGGGGGGTACGAGCAGTACTTC. Based on the CDR3 plus reference TRBV28 and TRBJ2-7, the full variable domain is DVKVTQSSRYLVKRTGEKVFLECVQDMDHENMFWYRQDPGLGLRLIYFSYDVKMKEKGDIPEGYSVSREKKERFSLILESASTNQTSMYLCASSGAAGGYEQYFGPGTRLTVT.

J is TRBJ2-7 and V is TRBV28; D is undetermined. With 5 bases removed from V and 3 bases from J, the gap between germline ends came to 8 bases. The germline gives CDR1 MDHEN, CDR2 SYDVKM. This CDR3 region has 12 residues. CDR3 bases: TGTGCCAGCAGTGTGAGCCTCTACGAGCAGTACTTC. It codes for CASSVSLYEQYF.